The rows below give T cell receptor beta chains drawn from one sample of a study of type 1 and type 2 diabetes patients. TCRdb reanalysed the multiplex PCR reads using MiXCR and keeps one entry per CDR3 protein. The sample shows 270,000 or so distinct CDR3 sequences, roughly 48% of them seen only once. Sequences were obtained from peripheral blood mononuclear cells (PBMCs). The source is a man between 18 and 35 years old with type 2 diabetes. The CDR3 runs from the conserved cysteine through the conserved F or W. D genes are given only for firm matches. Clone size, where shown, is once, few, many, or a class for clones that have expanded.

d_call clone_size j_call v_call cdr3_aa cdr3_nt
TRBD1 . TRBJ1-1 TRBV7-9 CASSLGGTAATEASF TGTGCCAGCAGCTTAGGCGGGACAGCCGCCACTGAAGCTTCCTTT
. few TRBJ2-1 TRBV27 CASSLYWRDGIDEQFF TGTGCCAGCAGTTTATACTGGCGGGACGGAATCGATGAGCAGTTCTTC
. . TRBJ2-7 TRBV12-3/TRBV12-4 CASSSTGTLSYEQYF TGTGCCAGCAGTTCAACCGGGACCCTATCCTACGAGCAGTACTTC
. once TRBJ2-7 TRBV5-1 CASSLISTRYEQYF TGCGCCAGCAGCTTGATCTCCACCCGCTACGAGCAGTACTTC
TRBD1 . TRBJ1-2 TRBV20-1 CSAVHRTGARYTF TGCAGTGCCGTACACAGGACAGGCGCGCGCTACACCTTC
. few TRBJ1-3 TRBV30 CAGEWTTGGNTIYF TGTGCAGGAGAGTGGACGACGGGTGGAAACACCATATATTTT
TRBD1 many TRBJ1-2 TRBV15 CATATGDGYTF TGTGCCACAGCCACAGGGGATGGCTACACCTTC
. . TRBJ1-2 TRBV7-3 CASSLDMGYGYTF TGTGCCAGCAGCCTAGACATGGGGTATGGCTACACCTTC
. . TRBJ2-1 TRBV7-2 CASSLASTHNEQFF TGTGCCAGCAGCTTAGCGTCGACCCACAATGAGCAGTTCTTC
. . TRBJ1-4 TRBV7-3 CASRDRARGGEKLFF TGTGCCAGTAGAGACCGGGCCAGGGGAGGAGAAAAACTGTTTTTT
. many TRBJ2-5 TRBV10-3 CAISESSAETQYF TGTGCCATCAGTGAGTCGAGTGCGGAGACCCAGTACTTC
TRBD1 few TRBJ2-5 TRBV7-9 CASQQGATQETQYF TGTGCCAGCCAACAGGGGGCGACCCAAGAGACCCAGTACTTC
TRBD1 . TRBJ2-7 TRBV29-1 CSVVTGGYYEQYF TGCAGCGTCGTGACAGGGGGCTACTACGAGCAGTACTTC
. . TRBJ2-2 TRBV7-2 CASSPAGQNANTGELFF TGTGCCAGCAGCCCGGCGGGACAAAACGCGAACACCGGGGAGCTGTTTTTT
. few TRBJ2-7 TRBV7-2 CASSALVPYEQYF TGTGCCAGCAGCGCACTGGTACCCTACGAGCAGTACTTC
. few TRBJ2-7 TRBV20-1 CSARDIVGHEQYF TGCAGTGCTAGAGATATTGTGGGCCACGAGCAGTACTTC
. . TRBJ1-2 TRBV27 CASKPGVPSYGYTF TGTGCCTCGAAACCCGGGGTCCCCAGCTATGGCTACACCTTC
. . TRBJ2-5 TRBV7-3 CASRSTGQETQYF TGTGCCAGCAGATCGACAGGACAAGAGACCCAGTACTTC
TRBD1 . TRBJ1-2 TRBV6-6 CASSHRGPEGDGYTF TGTGCCAGCAGCCACAGGGGGCCGGAGGGAGATGGCTACACCTTC
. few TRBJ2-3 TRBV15 CATSREGGTSTDTQYF TGTGCCACCAGCAGAGAAGGGGGGACTAGCACAGATACGCAGTATTTT
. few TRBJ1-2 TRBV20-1 CSARDPGSGYTF TGCAGTGCGCGAGACCCCGGGTCCGGCTACACCTTC
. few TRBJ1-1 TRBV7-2 CASSLVGGYGNTEAFF TGTGCCAGCAGCTTAGTTGGGGGTTACGGGAACACTGAAGCTTTCTTT
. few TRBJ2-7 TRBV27 CASSPTDWYEQYF TGTGCCAGCAGTCCAACAGATTGGTACGAGCAGTACTTC
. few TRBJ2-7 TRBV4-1 CASSQDPGGEQYF TGCGCCAGCAGCCAAGATCCGGGTGGCGAGCAGTACTTC
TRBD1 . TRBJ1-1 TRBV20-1 CSASSADRATEAFF TGCAGTGCTAGTAGTGCGGACAGGGCGACTGAAGCTTTCTTT
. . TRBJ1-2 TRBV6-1 CAGSEGEAVVGRDYGYTF TGTGCCGGCAGTGAAGGGGAGGCAGTTGTGGGTCGAGACTATGGCTACACCTTC
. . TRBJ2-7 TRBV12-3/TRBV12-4 CASSRFGVGEQYEQYF TGTGCCAGCAGTCGTTTTGGGGTAGGGGAGCAATACGAGCAGTACTTC
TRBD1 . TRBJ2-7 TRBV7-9 CASSLAPGQGAYEQYF TGTGCCAGCAGCTTAGCGCCTGGACAGGGAGCCTACGAGCAGTACTTC
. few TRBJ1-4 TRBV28 CASSLPSRLPTLFF TGTGCCAGCAGTTTACCATCCAGACTTCCCACACTGTTTTTT
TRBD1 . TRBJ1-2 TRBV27 CASSPRRTGYGYTF TGTGCCAGCAGCCCCCGGAGGACAGGGTATGGCTACACCTTC
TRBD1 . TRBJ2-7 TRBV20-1 CSAPLTDRGVGGEQCF TGCAGTGCTCCCCTAACGGACAGGGGAGTAGGAGGCGAGCAGTGCTTC
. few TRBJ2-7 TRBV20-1 CSARGPLSYEQYF TGCAGTGCTAGGGGCCCACTCTCCTACGAGCAGTACTTC
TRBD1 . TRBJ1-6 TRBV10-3 CAISESPGGNSPLHF TGTGCCATCAGTGAGTCGCCAGGGGGGAATTCACCCCTCCACTTT
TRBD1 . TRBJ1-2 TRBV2 CATSDTTRTGNYGYTF TGTGCCACCAGTGATACAACCCGGACAGGAAACTATGGCTACACCTTC
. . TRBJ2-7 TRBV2 CASRERLVSYEQYF TGTGCCAGCAGAGAACGACTAGTATCCTACGAGCAGTACTTC
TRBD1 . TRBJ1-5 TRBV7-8 CASSLDRTGRNQPQHF TGTGCCAGCAGCCTGGACAGGACAGGGCGGAATCAGCCCCAGCATTTT
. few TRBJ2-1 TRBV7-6 CASSASGNEQFF TGTGCCAGTAGCGCAAGCGGCAATGAGCAGTTCTTC
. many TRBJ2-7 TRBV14 CASSQWDTTYEQYF TGTGCCAGCAGCCAATGGGACACTACCTACGAGCAGTACTTC
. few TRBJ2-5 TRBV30 CAWSVGGLSETQYF TGTGCCTGGAGTGTGGGGGGGCTGTCAGAGACCCAGTACTTC
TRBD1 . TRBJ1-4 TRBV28 CASSRDREELFF TGTGCCAGCAGCCGGGACAGGGAGGAACTGTTTTTT
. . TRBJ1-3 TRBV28 CASSLPRHTIYF TGTGCCAGCAGTTTGCCGCGGCACACCATATATTTT
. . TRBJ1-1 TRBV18 CASSPTTDSEAFF TGTGCCAGCTCACCGACGACGGACTCTGAAGCTTTCTTT
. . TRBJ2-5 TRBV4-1 CASSPWAGLQETQHF TGCGCCAGCAGCCCGTGGGCAGGCCTCCAAGAGACCCAGCACTTC
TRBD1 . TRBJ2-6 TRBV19 CAWFRDRAMSGANVLTF TGTGCCTGGTTCCGGGACAGGGCGATGTCTGGGGCCAACGTCCTGACTTTC
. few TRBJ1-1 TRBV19 CASSIISGPLTEAFF TGTGCCAGTAGTATAATTTCGGGGCCTCTCACTGAAGCTTTCTTT
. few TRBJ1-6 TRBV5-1 CASSLGGSSYNSPLHF TGCGCCAGCAGCTTGGGTGGGAGCTCCTATAATTCACCCCTCCACTTT
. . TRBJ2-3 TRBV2 CASSLSRQYTQYF TGTGCCAGCAGTTTATCGAGGCAGTATACGCAGTATTTT
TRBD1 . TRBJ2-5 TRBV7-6 CASSRRDRRGKTQYF TGTGCCAGCAGCCGCCGGGACAGGAGGGGAAAGACCCAGTACTTC
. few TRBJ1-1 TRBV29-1 CSVDSPGRGAEAFF TGCAGCGTTGACTCCCCAGGGAGGGGGGCTGAAGCTTTCTTT
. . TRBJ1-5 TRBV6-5 CASSDRNNQPQHF TGTGCCAGCAGTGACAGAAACAATCAGCCCCAGCATTTT
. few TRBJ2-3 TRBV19 CASSARAESTDTQYF TGTGCCAGTAGCGCGCGAGCGGAAAGCACAGATACGCAGTATTTT
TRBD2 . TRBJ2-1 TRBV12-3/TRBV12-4 CASNHPGGPSYNEQFF TGTGCCAGCAACCACCCGGGGGGGCCTTCCTACAATGAGCAGTTCTTC
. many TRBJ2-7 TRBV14 CASSYRAIYYEQYF TGTGCCAGCAGTTACCGGGCCATCTACTACGAGCAGTACTTC
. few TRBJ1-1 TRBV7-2 CASSWEDQTRPEAFF TGTGCCAGCAGCTGGGAGGACCAAACGAGGCCTGAAGCTTTCTTT